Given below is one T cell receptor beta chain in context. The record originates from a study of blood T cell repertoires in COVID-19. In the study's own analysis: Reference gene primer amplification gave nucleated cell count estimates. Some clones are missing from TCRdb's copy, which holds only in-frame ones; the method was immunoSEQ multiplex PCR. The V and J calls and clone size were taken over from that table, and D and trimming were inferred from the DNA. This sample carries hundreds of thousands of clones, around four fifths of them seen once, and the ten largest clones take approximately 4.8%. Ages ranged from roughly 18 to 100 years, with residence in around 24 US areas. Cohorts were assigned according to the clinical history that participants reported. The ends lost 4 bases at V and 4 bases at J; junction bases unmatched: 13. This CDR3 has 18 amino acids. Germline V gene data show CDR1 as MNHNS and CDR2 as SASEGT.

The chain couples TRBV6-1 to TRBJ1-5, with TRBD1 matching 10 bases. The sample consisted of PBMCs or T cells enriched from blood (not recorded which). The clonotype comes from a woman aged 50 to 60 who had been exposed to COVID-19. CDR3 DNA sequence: TGTGCCAGCAGTGCCGGGACAGGGGCGAGTATTGAGAATCAGCCCCAGCATTTT. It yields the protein CASSAGTGASIENQPQHF.